This entry lists 19 T cell receptor beta chains sequenced from one sample in a study of PD-1 blockade in mismatch repair-deficient tumors. TCRdb's copy holds only in-frame clones and misses some; the assay was immunoSEQ multiplex PCR. The repertoire holds around 100,000 clones, with about 74% as singletons. The sequencing used peripheral blood, collected approximately 14 months after starting pembrolizumab. The receptors were gathered from an adult with mismatch repair-deficient cancer.

The genes are TRBV5-1 and TRBJ2-6; tentative D call: TRBD2 (6 bases). Looked up from germline, CDR1 is SGHRS and CDR2 is YFSETQ. V was cut by 0 bases and J by 0 bases, with 7 bases left in between. The CDR3 has 16 residues. The CDR3 loop reads CASSLDGSSGANVLTF. CDR3 DNA sequence: TGCGCCAGCAGCTTGGACGGGAGCTCTGGGGCCAACGTCCTGACTTTC.

The J gene is TRBJ2-7, the V gene TRBV11-2; 7 bases are a match to TRBD2. The CDR3 covers 17 residues. Germline loops: CDR1 SGHAT, CDR2 FQNNGV. V lost 3 bases and J lost 1; bases outside the gene matches: 12. CDR3 DNA: TGTGCCAGCAGCTTCAGTGATAGTCCCGGGAGGTCCTACGAGCAGTACTTC. Its translation is CASSFSDSPGRSYEQYF.

For this clone: Other DNA sequences in the sample encode the same CDR3. The chain combines TRBV27 with TRBJ2-7, with D uncertain. The CDR3 loop spans 12 amino acids. The V end lost 2 bases, the J end lost 4 bases, and 6 bases lay between the germline ends. CDR1 is MNHEY, CDR2 SMNVEV, per germline (reference sequence). The CDR3 sequence is CASSLNGYEQYF. The DNA for the CDR3 is TGTGCCAGCAGTTTAAATGGATACGAGCAGTACTTC.

V gene TRBV9 combines with J gene TRBJ2-7; 7 bases are a match to TRBD1. Germline V CDR1 and CDR2: SGDLS, YYNGEE. The V and J ends lost 2 bases and 0 bases, in that order; junction bases with no gene match: 5. CDR3 length: 15 residues. The CDR3, as DNA: TGTGCCAGCAGCGTCGGACAGGATTACTCCTACGAGCAGTACTTC. This encodes CASSVGQDYSYEQYF.

The J gene is TRBJ2-1, the V gene TRBV30; 10 bases map to TRBD2. V lost 2 bases and J lost 5; bases outside the gene matches: 6. CDR1 and CDR2 (germline): GTSNPN, SVGIG (reference sequence). The CDR3 totals 15 residues. The DNA for the CDR3 is TGTGCCTGGAGTCGGGCTAGCGGGAGAGACAATGAGCAGTTCTTC. Translated, it gives CAWSRASGRDNEQFF.

The genes are TRBV6-1 and TRBJ2-2, with 9 bases identical to TRBD1. Trimming at V came to 1 base and at J to 7 bases, leaving 7 bases not matched to a gene. The germline V gene encodes CDR1 MNHNS and CDR2 SASEGT. The CDR3 is made up of 16 amino acids. Here the CDR3 reads CASSEDGTGSFGELFF. CDR3 bases: TGTGCCAGCAGTGAAGATGGGACAGGGTCGTTCGGGGAGCTGTTTTTT.

The V and J genes are TRBV7-3 and TRBJ2-7, with D perhaps matching TRBD2 (6 bases). Germline CDR1 is SGHTA and CDR2 is FQGTGA. V shed 4 bases and J shed 0 bases, with 16 bases lying between them. The CDR3 is 16 amino acids. CDR3 in amino acids: CASSSAGLSSSYEQYF. CDR3 nucleotide sequence: TGTGCCAGCAGCTCCGCGGGACTCAGCAGCTCCTACGAGCAGTACTTC.

V and J are TRBV5-1 and TRBJ1-1, with 9 nucleotides matching TRBD1. Germline CDR1 reads SGHRS; CDR2 reads YFSETQ. The V segment lost 4 bases and the J segment 2 bases; nucleotides outside the gene matches: 6. This CDR3 has 15 amino acids. CDR3 nucleotide sequence: TGCGCCAGCAGCAACCCGGGACAGGGCAACACTGAAGCTTTCTTT. Translating gives CASSNPGQGNTEAFF.

This clone appeared a few times. The CDR3 is CASSARRADTQYF. For the CDR3, the DNA is TGTGCCAGTAGTGCCCGGAGGGCAGATACGCAGTATTTT. The genes are TRBV19 and TRBJ2-3, with D possibly TRBD2 on 6 matching bases. From germline, CDR1 is LNHDA and CDR2 SQIVND (reference sequence). The CDR3 runs to 13 residues. Trimming took 5 bases from V and 4 from J, leaving 10 bases between them.

The chain combines TRBV7-2 with TRBJ2-1, with 8 positions matching TRBD2. J gave up 3 bases and V 7 bases, and 5 bases lay outside the gene matches. Germline CDR1 is SGHTA and CDR2 is FQGNSA. This CDR3 contains 14 residues. The CDR3 DNA reads as TGTGCCAGCACCCTGACTAGCGACTACAATGAGCAGTTCTTC. Protein sequence: CASTLTSDYNEQFF.

The V gene is TRBV11-3, the J gene TRBJ2-1; possibly TRBD2 for D (5 bases). Trimming cost V 3 bases and J 8 bases, with 11 bases left between them. CDR3 length: 13 amino acids. The germline V gene has CDR1 SGHNT and CDR2 YENEEA. CDR3 residues: CASSFRGYHEQFF. In DNA, the CDR3 is TGTGCCAGCAGCTTCCGAGGGTATCATGAGCAGTTCTTC.

This clone was found once. The chain uses TRBV12-5 and TRBJ1-4; 8 nucleotides agree with TRBD1. The length of the CDR3 is 15 residues. Germline V gene lookup returns CDR1 LGHNT and CDR2 FRNRAP. J was trimmed by 8 bases and V by 3 bases; bases with no gene match: 8. CDR3 nucleotides: TGTGCTAGTGGTTTTGGACAGGGCGGAGGAGAAAAACTGTTTTTT. Its protein product is CASGFGQGGGEKLFF.

The chain recombines TRBV18 with TRBJ1-2, with TRBD1 matching 8 bases. This CDR3 is 15 amino acids long. CDR1 is KGHSH, CDR2 LQKENI, per germline. V lost 6 bases, J lost 0 bases, and 6 bases stayed unmatched. CDR3 in DNA: TGTGCCAGCTCCCCTGGACAGGGTGCTAACTATGGCTACACCTTC. It is translated as CASSPGQGANYGYTF.

This chain joins TRBV6-1 and TRBJ2-1, with no clear D. Germline CDR1 MNHNS, CDR2 SASEGT. Trimming stripped 2 bases from V and 0 bases from J, with 5 bases between. The CDR3 sequence is 14 residues long. CDR3 nucleotides: TGTGCCAGCAGTGAACTAGGCTCCTACAATGAGCAGTTCTTC. It specifies CASSELGSYNEQFF.

The rearrangement joins TRBV6-6 to TRBJ1-3; D uncertain. This CDR3 region has 15 residues. V was shortened by 0 bases and J by 0 bases, with 6 bases between the two germline ends. The V gene's germline CDR1 is MNHNY and CDR2 SVGAGI (reference sequence). CDR3 sequence reads: CASSYSETSGNTIYF. The CDR3 DNA follows: TGTGCCAGCAGTTACTCAGAGACCTCTGGAAACACCATATATTTT.

This clone was recorded once. The rearrangement uses TRBV7-6 and TRBJ2-3; 10 bases are a match to TRBD2. Germline V gene lookup returns CDR1 SGHVS and CDR2 FNYEAQ. V lost 0 bases, J lost 3 bases, and 3 bases stayed unmatched. CDR3 length: 16 residues. The CDR3 region is CASSLAGLAETDTQYF. The CDR3 nucleotides read TGTGCCAGCAGCTTAGCAGGACTAGCGGAGACAGATACGCAGTATTTT.

V and J are TRBV6-1 and TRBJ2-5; 16 nucleotides agree with TRBD2. Matching the DNA end better, TRBJ2-7 makes the J call doubtful. This CDR3 has 16 residues. In germline, CDR1 is MNHNS, CDR2 SASEGT. The CDR3 spells CASSEGTSGRAYEQYF. CDR3 bases: TGTGCCAGCAGTGAGGGGACTAGCGGGAGGGCCTACGAGCAGTACTTC.

V usage is TRBV9 and J usage is TRBJ1-5; no definite D call. Trimming removed 1 base at V and 9 bases at J, with 14 bases between. Germline V gene lookup returns CDR1 SGDLS and CDR2 YYNGEE. This CDR3 is built from 14 residues. The CDR3 nucleotides read TGTGCCAGCAGCGTACAGGACGGCGAGTGGCCCCAGCATTTT. Its protein is CASSVQDGEWPQHF.

This clone was found a few times. The gene calls are TRBV2 and TRBJ1-4; D is ambiguous. CDR3 length: 12 residues. CDR1 and CDR2 (germline): SNHLY, FYNNEI. V was pared by 8 bases and J by 6 bases, with 10 bases between. The CDR3 sequence is CASRWADEKLFF. Here the CDR3 DNA reads TGTGCCAGCCGATGGGCCGATGAAAAACTGTTTTTT.